This TCR beta chain was sequenced during a study of T cell repertoires in cytomegalovirus infection. TCRdb reanalysed the reads using MiXCR and keeps one entry per CDR3 protein. The sample lists a few hundred thousand distinct CDR3 sequences; roughly 15% were seen once. The ends were cut back, 4 bases at V and 0 bases at J, with 13 bases in the middle. Germline V gene sequence: CDR1 LNHDA, CDR2 SQIVND (reference sequence). This CDR3 has 16 amino acids. Ten or more counts support this clonotype. V usage is TRBV19 and J usage is TRBJ1-5; unclear D gene. The receptor was derived from a human donor in good health (CMV status not recorded). Some clones in this sample may be carry-over from other donors' samples. The sample consisted of PBMCs. CDR3 DNA sequence: TGTGCCAGTAGTACCCGGGGTCGGGGTAGCAATCAGCCCCAGCATTTT. Translating gives CASSTRGRGSNQPQHF.